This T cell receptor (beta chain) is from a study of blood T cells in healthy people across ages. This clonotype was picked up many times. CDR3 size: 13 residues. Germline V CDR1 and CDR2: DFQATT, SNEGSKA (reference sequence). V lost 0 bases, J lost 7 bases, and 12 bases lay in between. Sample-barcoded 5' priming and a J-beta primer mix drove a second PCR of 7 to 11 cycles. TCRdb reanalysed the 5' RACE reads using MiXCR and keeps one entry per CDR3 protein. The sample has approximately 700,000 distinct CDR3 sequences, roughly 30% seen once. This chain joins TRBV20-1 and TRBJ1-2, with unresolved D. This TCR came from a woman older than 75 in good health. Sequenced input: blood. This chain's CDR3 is CSARDQGGLGYTF. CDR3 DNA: TGCAGTGCTAGAGATCAAGGAGGGCTTGGCTACACCTTC.